Listed below are T cell receptor beta chains from one sample, sequenced in a study of blood T cells in healthy people across ages. TCRdb processed the 5' RACE reads anew with MiXCR; each CDR3 protein has one entry. The table records around 1,000,000 distinct CDR3 sequences, approximately 25% of them present only once. The sample was also linked to a second study, of T cells of mothers and their children.

The sample taken for sequencing was blood. The origin of the receptors is a girl aged 2-9 years in good health. CDR3s include the opening cysteine and the closing phenylalanine or tryptophan. A D gene is named only where the DNA matches it firmly. The size field is filled for only some rows; it gives once, few, many or a size class.

TRBD2,TRBV27,TRBJ2-5,few,17,TGTGCCAGCAAGGGACTAGCGGGAGTCACGGCCCAAGAGACCCAGTACTTC,CASKGLAGVTAQETQYF
TRBD1,TRBV27,TRBJ1-4,NA,14,TGTGCCAGCAGTTCCGCCAGGGGGAATGAAAAACTGTTTTTT,CASSSARGNEKLFF
NA,TRBV3-1,TRBJ1-1,NA,14,TGTGCCAGCAGCAAAACAGAAAAGAACACTGAAGCTTTCTTT,CASSKTEKNTEAFF
TRBD1,TRBV5-1,TRBJ1-2,few,15,TGCGCCAGCAGCGGTGACAGGGCCTTTCAAAACGGCTACACCTTC,CASSGDRAFQNGYTF
TRBD1,TRBV12-3/TRBV12-4,TRBJ1-2,NA,14,TGTGCCAGCAGTTTAAGCGGGGACAGCATCCTCTACACCTTC,CASSLSGDSILYTF
TRBD1,TRBV5-1,TRBJ2-7,NA,15,TGCGCCAGCAGCCCCTACGAGGGGACAGTGGACGAGCAGTACTTC,CASSPYEGTVDEQYF
NA,TRBV6-2/TRBV6-3,TRBJ1-1,NA,13,TGTGCCAGCCACGGGCTTTTGAACACTGAAGCTTTCTTT,CASHGLLNTEAFF
TRBD2,TRBV4-1,TRBJ2-3,NA,17,TGCGCCAGCAGCCAAGAGTGGGGACTACCTTTCACAGATACGCAGTATTTT,CASSQEWGLPFTDTQYF
NA,TRBV28,TRBJ2-5,few,14,TGTGCCAGCAGTTCCCAGGACAGTCAAGAGACCCAGTACTTC,CASSSQDSQETQYF
NA,TRBV7-9,TRBJ1-1,NA,15,TGTGCCAGCAGAATATGGGACGCTAGAGACACTGAAGCTTTCTTT,CASRIWDARDTEAFF
NA,TRBV19,TRBJ2-2,NA,17,TGTGCCAGTAGTATGGGCGAGGACACCTGGACCGATGGGGAGCTGTTTTTT,CASSMGEDTWTDGELFF
NA,TRBV27,TRBJ2-1,NA,14,TGTGCCAGCAGTTTGGACTATGTGTACAATGAGCAGTTCTTC,CASSLDYVYNEQFF
TRBD1,TRBV18,TRBJ2-3,few,15,TGTGCCAGCTCACCGCCGGGACAGGGTGCAGATACGCAGTATTTT,CASSPPGQGADTQYF
TRBD1,TRBV12-3/TRBV12-4,TRBJ1-2,NA,13,TGTGCCAGCGACAGGGAACTAGGTGGCGGCTACACCTTC,CASDRELGGGYTF
NA,TRBV20-1,TRBJ1-2,NA,12,TGCAGTGCTAGAGATTTAAGGGTCGGCTACACCTTC,CSARDLRVGYTF
NA,TRBV12-5,TRBJ2-1,few,13,TGTGCTAGTGGTTTGGTAGCAGACAATGAGCAGTTCTTC,CASGLVADNEQFF
NA,TRBV4-3,TRBJ2-3,NA,13,TGCGCCAGCAGCCAAGTGGTTACAGATACGCAGTATTTT,CASSQVVTDTQYF
NA,TRBV2,TRBJ1-2,few,15,TGTGCCAGCAGGACTTATGACAGAACCGGGAAGGGCTACACCTTC,CASRTYDRTGKGYTF
NA,TRBV5-1,TRBJ2-1,NA,12,TGCGCCAGCAGACTGGGAGGATCGGAGCAGTTCTTC,CASRLGGSEQFF
NA,TRBV6-6,TRBJ1-4,NA,13,TGTGCCACTACAGGGTTGCCTAATGAAAAACTGTTTTTT,CATTGLPNEKLFF
NA,TRBV9,TRBJ2-3,many,12,TGTGCCAGCAGCGCCATCACAGATACGCAGTATTTT,CASSAITDTQYF
NA,TRBV5-1,TRBJ1-2,NA,16,TGCGCCAGCAGCTGGATGAATGGACAGCATAACTATGGCTACACCTTC,CASSWMNGQHNYGYTF
TRBD2,TRBV6-1,TRBJ2-7,few,14,TGTGCCAGCAACATAGTAGCGGGGGCCTACGAGCAGTACTTC,CASNIVAGAYEQYF
TRBD1,TRBV3-1,TRBJ2-7,once,15,TGTGCCAGCAGCCTGGGACAGTACAAGGGGTACGAGCAGTACTTC,CASSLGQYKGYEQYF
NA,TRBV28,TRBJ2-3,NA,16,TGTGCCAGCAGTTTAGGGGCCCAGGGGCAGGGAGATACGCAGTATTTT,CASSLGAQGQGDTQYF
TRBD2,TRBV29-1,TRBJ2-3,NA,17,TGCAGCGTTGAAGATCCCCGACTAGCGGGGCGCACAGATACGCAGTATTTT,CSVEDPRLAGRTDTQYF
NA,TRBV6-5,TRBJ1-1,NA,14,TGTGCCAGCAGTTATGGAGTCCTGAACACTGAAGCTTTCTTT,CASSYGVLNTEAFF
NA,TRBV4-2,TRBJ1-2,few,15,TGTGCCAGCAGCCAAGAAATGTCGGGGGGCTATGGCTACACCTTC,CASSQEMSGGYGYTF
NA,TRBV29-1,TRBJ2-1,NA,15,TGCAGCGTCCCACCCCCGGGACCGAAGTACAATGAGCAGTTCTTC,CSVPPPGPKYNEQFF
NA,TRBV20-1,TRBJ2-7,few,16,TGCAGTGCTAGCAGGGGAGGGTCCCGGGCAAGGGACGAGCAGTACTTC,CSASRGGSRARDEQYF
NA,TRBV12-3/TRBV12-4,TRBJ1-3,NA,14,TGTGCCAGCAGTTTTTCCCGCACTGGAAACACCATATATTTT,CASSFSRTGNTIYF
NA,TRBV5-1,TRBJ2-2,NA,14,TGCGCCAGCAGGGACGGGGGATACACCGGGGAGCTGTTTTTT,CASRDGGYTGELFF